These 8 T cell receptor beta chains originate from one sample sequenced in a study of blood T cell repertoires in COVID-19. Sequenced by immunoSEQ multiplex PCR; TCRdb stores in-frame clones only, minus some. Of about 140,000 clones listed, roughly nine tenths were seen once; the top ten hold 2.5%. The sequenced sample was peripheral blood. These receptors all come from a human donor with COVID-19, enrolled during active disease. The donor label of this sample is uncertain.

V usage is TRBV6-5 and J usage is TRBJ2-7; D is possibly TRBD1 (6 bases). Germline loops: CDR1 MNHEY, CDR2 SVGAGI. This CDR3 contains 15 residues. V lost 7 bases to trimming and J lost 4 bases, with 20 bases between them. The CDR3 DNA follows: TGTGCCAGCACCCCGGTGGGGACATACCGATACGAGCAGTACTTC. Translated: CASTPVGTYRYEQYF.

The rearrangement links TRBV6-5 to TRBJ1-2; maybe TRBD1 (5 bases). Germline assignment: CDR1 MNHEY and CDR2 SVGAGI. Trimming removed 10 bases from V and 8 bases from J, with 20 bases in between. This CDR3 comprises 13 residues. The chain's CDR3 is CATYRTGGRGYTF. CDR3 nucleotides: TGTGCCACCTACCGAACGGGGGGTCGGGGCTACACCTTC.

The chain employs TRBV29-1 and TRBJ2-2; the D is unclear. Between the trimmed V and J ends, which lost 4 bases and 4 bases, there was a span of 7 bases. Germline CDR1 SQVTM, CDR2 ANQGSEA. This CDR3 spans 12 amino acids. CDR3 residues: CSVVSLTGELFF. The CDR3 DNA reads as TGCAGCGTTGTTAGTCTCACCGGGGAGCTGTTTTTT.

V is TRBV10-3 and J is TRBJ2-3, with D maybe TRBD2 (6 bases). Trimming cost V 4 bases and J 6 bases, with 14 bases left between them. Looked up from germline, CDR1 is ENHRY and CDR2 is SYGVKD. CDR3 length equals 14 residues. This CDR3 is CAISAGTSADTQYF. The CDR3 region has the DNA TGTGCCATCAGTGCGGGGACTTCGGCGGATACGCAGTATTTT.

The rearrangement joins TRBV6-1 to TRBJ1-2, with a possible D match to TRBD1 (6 bases). The CDR3 spans 16 residues. V was shortened by 2 bases and J by 4 bases, with 17 bases between the two germline ends. CDR1 is MNHNS and CDR2 is SASEGT in the germline V gene. For the CDR3, the DNA is TGTGCCAGCAGTGAAATACCCCGACAGGAATTCTATGGCTACACCTTC. Translation gives CASSEIPRQEFYGYTF.

The chain joins TRBV7-8 to TRBJ1-3; D uncertain. Between the trimmed V and J ends, which lost 1 base and 7 bases, there was a span of 17 bases. Looked up from germline, CDR1 is SGHVS and CDR2 is FQNEAQ. This CDR3 contains 16 residues. This CDR3 is CASSLGRRPEWNTIYF. The CDR3 DNA sequence: TGTGCCAGCAGCTTAGGGAGGCGGCCGGAGTGGAACACCATATATTTT. Combining the CDR3 with reference TRBV7-8 and TRBJ1-3 gives the whole variable domain GAGVSQSPRYKVAKRGQDVALRCDPISGHVSLFWYQQALGQGPEFLTYFQNEAQLDKSGLPSDRFFAERPEGSVSTLKIQRTQQEDSAVYLCASSLGRRPEWNTIYFGEGSWLTVV.

This chain joins TRBV6-6 and TRBJ1-5; 7 bases align to TRBD1. The germline gives CDR1 MNHNY, CDR2 SVGAGI (reference sequence). The CDR3 loop spans 16 amino acids. After removal of 5 bases from V and 7 bases from J, the junction contained 14 bases not matched to a gene. DNA for the CDR3: TGTGCCAGCAGTACCCGACAGGGAGGTTTTGGGCAGCCCCAGCATTTT. Translated, it gives CASSTRQGGFGQPQHF.

The chain combines TRBV11-2 with TRBJ2-7; TRBD1 matches at 7 bases. Trimming took 1 base from V and 2 from J; bases not matched to a gene: 8. CDR3 length: 16 amino acids. Germline V gives CDR1 SGHAT, CDR2 FQNNGV. CDR3 coding DNA: TGTGCCAGCAGCTTAGGCCCTGGTCAGGGGGCCTACGAGCAGTACTTC. Protein sequence: CASSLGPGQGAYEQYF.